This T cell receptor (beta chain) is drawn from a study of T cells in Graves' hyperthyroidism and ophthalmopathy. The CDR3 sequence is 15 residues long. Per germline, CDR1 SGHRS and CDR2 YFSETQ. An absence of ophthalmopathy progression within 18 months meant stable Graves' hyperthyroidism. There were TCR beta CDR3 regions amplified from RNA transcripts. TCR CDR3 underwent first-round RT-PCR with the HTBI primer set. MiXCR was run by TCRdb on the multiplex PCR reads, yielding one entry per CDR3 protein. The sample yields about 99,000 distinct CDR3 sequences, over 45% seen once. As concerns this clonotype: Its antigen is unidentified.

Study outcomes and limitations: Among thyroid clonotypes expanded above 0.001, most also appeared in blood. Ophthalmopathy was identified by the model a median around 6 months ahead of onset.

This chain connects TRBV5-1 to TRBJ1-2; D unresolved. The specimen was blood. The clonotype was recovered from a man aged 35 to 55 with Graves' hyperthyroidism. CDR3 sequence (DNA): TGCTGCCTGGCGATAGCAATCAGCCCTAACTATGGCTACACCTTC. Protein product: CCLAIAISPNYGYTF.